These 26 T cell receptor beta chains were all obtained from the same sample, sequenced in a study of blood T cell repertoires in COVID-19. Assay used: immunoSEQ multiplex PCR; TCRdb lists only in-frame clones, some missing. The table lists about 75,000 clones, 75% to 95% of them singletons. What was sequenced was peripheral blood. These receptors were taken from a human donor in a cohort sampled during active COVID-19.

The chain links TRBV9 to TRBJ1-4; D is possibly TRBD1 (5 bases). The CDR3 is 13 residues long. Germline V gene lookup returns CDR1 SGDLS and CDR2 YYNGEE. V shed 0 bases and J shed 8 bases, with 8 bases lying between them. The CDR3 sequence is CASSVGGDEKLFF. The CDR3 DNA is TGTGCCAGCAGCGTAGGGGGCGACGAAAAACTGTTTTTT.

The chain couples TRBV6-5 to TRBJ2-1; D unclear. The V gene's germline CDR1 is MNHEY and CDR2 SVGAGI. This CDR3 contains 14 residues. The V end was cut by 5 bases, the J end by 0 bases, with 8 bases between. Here the CDR3 DNA reads TGTGCCAGCAGTAGCGACCCCTCCTACAATGAGCAGTTCTTC. It specifies CASSSDPSYNEQFF.

The CDR3 DNA reads as TGTGCCAGCAGCGTCCAATCAGCGGGGGGGCGAGAGACCCAGTACTTC. This translates into CASSVQSAGGRETQYF. V is TRBV9 and J is TRBJ2-5, with 10 bases fitting TRBD2. The CDR3 totals 16 residues. With V trimmed by 2 bases and J by 4 bases, 8 bases remained unmatched. From germline, CDR1 is SGDLS and CDR2 YYNGEE.

The J gene is TRBJ2-7, the V gene TRBV6-5; a possible D gene is TRBD2 (6 bases). Germline CDR1 is MNHEY and CDR2 is SVGAGI. V lost 6 bases to trimming and J lost 5 bases, with 20 bases between them. This CDR3 is built from 15 residues. CDR3: CASSRPGVGRDEQYF. The CDR3 bases are TGTGCCAGCAGCCGCCCGGGAGTGGGGCGCGACGAGCAGTACTTC.

The V call is TRBV5-1, the J call TRBJ2-3; unclear D gene. CDR3 length equals 15 residues. V dropped 0 bases and J dropped 0 bases, with 8 bases sitting between them. CDR1 is SGHRS, CDR2 YFSETQ, per germline. The CDR3 loop is CASSLAGASTDTQYF. CDR3 nucleotide sequence: TGCGCCAGCAGCTTGGCCGGAGCGAGCACAGATACGCAGTATTTT.

This sequence joins TRBV7-2 and TRBJ2-7; 10 nucleotides agree with TRBD2. J gave up 4 bases and V 5 bases, and 8 bases lay outside the gene matches. Germline V CDR1 and CDR2: SGHTA, FQGNSA. This CDR3 comprises 15 residues. The chain's CDR3 is CASSAPIAGGYEQYF. CDR3 coding DNA: TGTGCCAGCAGCGCCCCCATAGCGGGGGGATACGAGCAGTACTTC.

This sequence joins TRBV28 and TRBJ1-1; 7 positions match TRBD1. CDR1 and CDR2 from the germline V gene are MDHEN and SYDVKM. This CDR3 is 15 amino acids long. The V and J ends lost 5 bases and 4 bases, in that order; junction bases with no gene match: 10. CDR3 region: CASSRHPDRITEAFF. The CDR3 DNA reads as TGTGCCAGCAGTCGACACCCGGACAGGATCACTGAAGCTTTCTTT.

The rearrangement uses TRBV5-1 and TRBJ1-1; no clear D. The CDR3 totals 18 residues. V lost 3 bases, J lost 1 base, and 22 bases lay in between. Germline CDR1 is SGHRS and CDR2 is YFSETQ. CDR3 amino acids: CASSSMGIGGRENTEAFF. For the CDR3, the DNA is TGCGCCAGCAGCTCGATGGGGATCGGAGGTCGGGAGAACACTGAAGCTTTCTTT.

The chain uses TRBV19 and TRBJ1-5, with D perhaps TRBD1 (5 bases). Germline-derived CDR1 and CDR2 are LNHDA and SQIVND (reference sequence). Trimming took 5 bases from V and 2 from J, leaving 7 bases between them. CDR3 length: 13 amino acids. In DNA form, the CDR3 reads TGTGCCAGTAGTGCGGGGGGCAATCAGCCCCAGCATTTT. Amino acids: CASSAGGNQPQHF.

The chain couples TRBV10-1 to TRBJ2-7, with D hard to call. Trimming removed 5 bases at V and 2 bases at J, with 7 bases between. Per germline, CDR1 WNHNN and CDR2 SYGVQD (reference sequence). This CDR3 has 12 residues. CDR3 region: CASSPGTYEQYF. In DNA form, the CDR3 reads TGCGCCAGCAGTCCAGGTACCTACGAGCAGTACTTC.

The chain combines TRBV19 with TRBJ1-3, with TRBD1 as a possible D gene (5 bases). V was pared by 5 bases and J by 0 bases, with 11 bases between. This CDR3 is built from 15 residues. Germline V gives CDR1 LNHDA, CDR2 SQIVND (reference sequence). The CDR3 here is CASSDLQGSGNTIYF. The DNA of the CDR3 is TGTGCCAGTAGTGATCTCCAGGGCTCTGGAAACACCATATATTTT. Full variable domain (rest looked up from reference TRBV19 and TRBJ1-3): DGGITQSPKYLFRKEGQNVTLSCEQNLNHDAMYWYRQDPGQGLRLIYYSQIVNDFQKGDIAEGYSVSREKKESFPLTVTSAQKNPTAFYLCASSDLQGSGNTIYFGEGSWLTVV.

The V and J genes are TRBV7-2 and TRBJ2-3, with TRBD2 matching 15 bases. The V and J ends lost 5 bases and 3 bases, in that order; junction bases with no gene match: 6. Germline CDR1 and CDR2: SGHTA and FQGNSA. The CDR3 length is 17 residues. CDR3 region: CASSPEGTSGGTDTQYF. DNA of the CDR3: TGTGCCAGCAGCCCCGAGGGGACTAGCGGGGGGACAGATACGCAGTATTTT.

This rearrangement joins TRBV5-1 to TRBJ2-3; no reliable D call. Looked up from germline, CDR1 is SGHRS and CDR2 is YFSETQ. The CDR3 is 13 amino acids. V gave up 0 bases and J gave up 2 bases, with 4 bases separating them. CDR3 in DNA: TGCGCCAGCAGCTTGGCTTACACAGATACGCAGTATTTT. It codes for CASSLAYTDTQYF.

The chain employs TRBV4-3 and TRBJ1-1, with D maybe TRBD1 (5 bases). The CDR3 covers 13 residues. V was cut by 0 bases and J by 6 bases, with 8 bases left in between. From germline, CDR1 is LGHNA and CDR2 YSLEER. CDR3 sequence: CASSQDGAAEAFF. The CDR3 nucleotides read TGCGCCAGCAGCCAAGATGGGGCGGCTGAAGCTTTCTTT.

The chain has TRBV5-1 and TRBJ1-5; 7 bases map to TRBD1. The CDR3 has 17 amino acids. Germline V gene data show CDR1 as SGHRS and CDR2 as YFSETQ. Unmatched junction bases numbered 15, after V lost 0 bases and J lost 9 bases. The CDR3 sequence: CASSLVAGDSSTRPQHF. As DNA, the CDR3 is TGCGCCAGCAGCTTGGTGGCTGGGGACAGTTCAACCCGGCCCCAGCATTTT.

The V call is TRBV4-3, the J call TRBJ2-1, with 11 bases lining up with TRBD2. This CDR3 has 15 residues. V was clipped by 1 base and J by 4 bases; unmatched bases: 0. Per germline, CDR1 LGHNA and CDR2 YSLEER. For the CDR3, the DNA is TGCGCCAGCAGCCAAGTAGCGGGGGGGTACAATGAGCAGTTCTTC. Residues: CASSQVAGGYNEQFF.

CDR3 coding DNA: TGTGCCAGTAGTATACAGGGTGATCAGCCCCAGCATTTT. Amino acids: CASSIQGDQPQHF. The J gene is TRBJ1-5, the V gene TRBV19, with D possibly matching TRBD1 (5 bases). CDR3 length: 13 residues. Germline V gene data show CDR1 as LNHDA and CDR2 as SQIVND (reference sequence). V gave up 2 bases and J gave up 5 bases, with 7 bases separating them. Full variable domain (outside the CDR3, taken from reference TRBV19 and TRBJ1-5): DGGITQSPKYLFRKEGQNVTLSCEQNLNHDAMYWYRQDPGQGLRLIYYSQIVNDFQKGDIAEGYSVSREKKESFPLTVTSAQKNPTAFYLCASSIQGDQPQHFGDGTRLSIL.

The V call is TRBV19, the J call TRBJ1-2; D is undetermined. V shed 3 bases and J shed 0 bases, with 8 bases lying between them. This CDR3 is 14 amino acids long. Germline-derived CDR1 and CDR2 are LNHDA and SQIVND (reference sequence). As DNA, the CDR3 is TGTGCCAGTAGTATGAGGGAAGCTAACTATGGCTACACCTTC. It codes for CASSMREANYGYTF.

The chain recombines TRBV28 with TRBJ1-5; D is possibly TRBD1 (6 bases). Germline V gives CDR1 MDHEN, CDR2 SYDVKM. Trimming pared 8 bases from V and 7 bases from J, leaving 21 bases between. The CDR3 is made up of 15 amino acids. Written as DNA, the CDR3 is TGTGCCAGCGGCCCACCGGACAGCCACGAACAGCCCCAGCATTTT. Protein sequence: CASGPPDSHEQPQHF.

CDR3 bases: TGTGCCAGCAGGAGTACGGGGTCCCACGAGCAGTACTTC. Residues: CASRSTGSHEQYF. The rearrangement uses TRBV12-3 or TRBV12-4 and TRBJ2-7, with D perhaps TRBD2 (5 bases). Trimming took 6 bases from V and 5 from J, leaving 14 bases between them. The CDR3 length is 13 residues.

The chain uses TRBV6-1 and TRBJ1-4, with D possibly matching TRBD1 (5 bases). The germline V and J ends were trimmed by 2 bases and 4 bases, with 11 bases remaining between them. The CDR3 has 15 residues. Germline V lookup: CDR1 MNHNS, CDR2 SASEGT. CDR3 amino acids: CASSESSGGNEKLFF. The CDR3 DNA is TGTGCCAGCAGTGAATCGTCGGGGGGTAATGAAAAACTGTTTTTT.

V is TRBV5-6 and J is TRBJ1-1; D remains unclear. CDR1 is SGHDT and CDR2 is YYEEEE in the germline V gene. CDR3 length: 17 amino acids. V lost 6 bases and J lost 1, with 22 bases in between. CDR3 coding DNA: TGTGCCAGCACCACCCCCCCACTAGGTTACGGGAACACTGAAGCTTTCTTT. Translating it yields CASTTPPLGYGNTEAFF.

This sequence joins TRBV4-2 and TRBJ1-4; TRBD1 matches 9 bases. The CDR3 has 15 amino acids. Germline V lookup: CDR1 LGHNA, CDR2 YNFKEQ. After removal of 4 bases from V and 8 bases from J, the junction contained 8 bases not matched to a gene. DNA of the CDR3: TGTGCCAGCAGCCGATCGACAGGGGGAGACGAAAAACTGTTTTTT. Translating it yields CASSRSTGGDEKLFF.

The chain combines TRBV12-5 with TRBJ1-4; TRBD1 agrees at 9 bases. The junction had 9 bases not matched to a gene; V was cut back by 6 bases and J by 10 bases. The CDR3 has 14 residues. Germline values: CDR1 LGHNT, CDR2 FRNRAP. The CDR3 reads CASGTGTGSLKLFF. In DNA, the CDR3 is TGTGCTAGTGGAACTGGGACAGGGTCATTAAAACTGTTTTTT.

The J gene is TRBJ2-7, the V gene TRBV11-2; 7 positions match TRBD1. This CDR3 has 13 residues. V lost 3 bases, J lost 5 bases, and 4 bases stayed unmatched. Germline V gives CDR1 SGHAT, CDR2 FQNNGV. The CDR3 loop reads CASSLGTVNEQYF. CDR3 nucleotides: TGTGCCAGCAGCTTGGGGACAGTCAACGAGCAGTACTTC.

DNA for the CDR3: TGTGCCAGCAGCGACAGGGGGCGGGATGGCTACACCTTC. Translated, it gives CASSDRGRDGYTF. V usage is TRBV13 and J usage is TRBJ1-2; 10 positions match TRBD1. Germline V gives CDR1 PRHDT, CDR2 FYEKMQ (reference sequence). The J segment lost 6 bases and the V segment lost 5 bases, leaving 3 bases of the junction unmatched. The CDR3 spans 13 residues.